This T cell receptor (beta chain) was recovered during a study of blood T cell repertoires in COVID-19. Germline-derived CDR1 and CDR2 are LNHDA and SQIVND (reference sequence). The CDR3 runs 19 residues. Original methodology: Estimated nucleated cell counts came from reference gene primer amplification. Sequencing used immunoSEQ multiplex PCR; TCRdb keeps in-frame clones, though not all of them. Clonal size and the V and J genes are those of that table, whereas D and trimming came from the DNA. The table shows 360,000 or so clones, with roughly four fifths occurring only once. Of note for this clone: An end of the junction differs from the germline gene, which may be a read error.

Assignment of participants to cohorts was predicated upon participant-reported clinical history. Cohort 3 recovery required two negative PCRs, clearance, or symptom resolution. The chain has TRBV19 and TRBJ2-1; D unresolved. This receptor was identified in a woman aged 50 to 60 who had recovered from COVID-19. The sample consisted of PBMCs or T cells enriched from blood (not recorded which). The CDR3 sequence is CASSIASEVLAVSHNEQFF. CDR3 nucleotide sequence: TGTGCCAGTAGTATAGCCTCCGAAGTCCTGGCAGTCTCCCACAATGAGCAGTTCTTC.